A single sample gave rise to the 5 T cell receptor beta chains below, sequenced in a study of vaccination effects on CD4 cells after COVID-19. No cognate antigen is known for these TCRs. The protocol was immunoSEQ multiplex PCR, while the TCRdb copy is restricted to in-frame clones and leaves out a portion. Here the sample spans 20,000 to 30,000 clones, 69% being singletons. Antigen-specific CD4+ T cells were expanded (with viral peptide pools) by the ViraFEST assay ahead of sequencing. Cells that had been cultured for roughly eleven days were the source of isolated CD4+ T cells. Confirmation by PCR established that the person had SARS-CoV-2 infection between March and December 2020. The sequences come from CD4+ T cells from PBMCs cultured with SARS-CoV-2 spike peptides, collected before COVID-19 vaccination. The source is a human donor who had a prior SARS-CoV-2 infection.

The chain is built from TRBV7-2 and TRBJ2-2, with unresolved D. The CDR3 runs 13 residues. V was cut by 5 bases and J by 4 bases, with 8 bases left in between. The germline V gene encodes CDR1 SGHTA and CDR2 FQGNSA. The CDR3 protein is CASSAHSTGELFF. In DNA form, the CDR3 reads TGTGCCAGCAGCGCGCATAGCACCGGGGAGCTGTTTTTT.

This chain joins TRBV21-1 and TRBJ2-5; the table gives TRBD2 as D, unverified against the DNA. TRBV21-1 is deemed a pseudogene. This CDR3 has 17 residues. CDR3 protein: CASSTCWGEALQETQYF. The CDR3 coding sequence is TGTGCCAGCAGCACCTGCTGGGGGGAAGCACTGCAAGAGACCCAGTACTTC.

The V and J genes are TRBV7-9 and TRBJ2-7; either TRBD1 or TRBD2 may supply D (5 bases each). The CDR3 is made up of 17 amino acids. Trimming pared 1 base from V and 0 bases from J, leaving 16 bases between. Germline V gene lookup returns CDR1 SEHNR and CDR2 FQNEAQ (reference sequence). The CDR3 DNA sequence: TGTGCCAGCAGCTTAGGGGGACGACAGATAAACTCCTACGAGCAGTACTTC. Translating it yields CASSLGGRQINSYEQYF.

About this clone: A junction end diverges from the germline sequence, so it may reflect a read error. The genes are TRBV7-7 and TRBJ1-1, with D maybe TRBD1 (5 bases). The CDR3 sequence is 13 residues long. Germline-derived CDR1 and CDR2 are SSHAT and FNYEAQ (reference sequence). DNA of the CDR3: TGTGCTAGCAGCGTAGACAGGAACACTGAAGCTTTCTTT. Protein sequence: CASSVDRNTEAFF. The variable domain in full, completed from reference TRBV7-7 and TRBJ1-1, reads GAGVSQSPRYKVTKRGQDVTLRCDPISSHATLYWYQQALGQGPEFLTYFNYEAQPDKSGLPSDRFSAERPEGSISTLTIQRTEQRDSAMYRCASSVDRNTEAFFGQGTRLTVV.

V gene TRBV5-1 combines with J gene TRBJ1-4; D may be TRBD1 (5 bases). CDR3 length: 13 amino acids. The germline V gene has CDR1 SGHRS and CDR2 YFSETQ. V was cut by 0 bases and J by 8 bases, with 8 bases left in between. The CDR3 nucleotides are TGCGCCAGCAGCTTGGGCTGGGGGGAAAAACTGTTTTTT. Translation gives CASSLGWGEKLFF.